This is a list of T cell receptor beta chains from one sample in a study of cytomegalovirus exposure and HLA in healthy donors. Profiled with immunoSEQ multiplex PCR; TCRdb holds only in-frame clones, not every one. The sample has 150,000 to 200,000 clones; 60% to 80% are singletons. The sample was PBMCs. The origin of the receptors is a woman aged 30 to 39 in good health and CMV-seronegative. Both conserved end residues are part of each CDR3.

V gene: TRBV2
J gene: TRBJ1-6
CDR3 protein: CASSGGTGLNSPLHF

V gene: TRBV6-6
J gene: TRBJ1-1
CDR3 protein: CASSYFRDTEAFF

V gene: TRBV6-5
J gene: TRBJ2-7
CDR3 protein: CASSYSTGFIYEQYF

V gene: TRBV19
J gene: TRBJ2-1
CDR3 protein: CASSISRQGANEQFF

V gene: TRBV10-3
J gene: TRBJ2-6
CDR3 protein: CAIAGTAGSGANVLTF

V gene: TRBV11-3
J gene: TRBJ2-1
CDR3 protein: CASSIGGAYNEQFF

V gene: TRBV28
J gene: TRBJ2-7
CDR3 protein: CASSPSGTNSYEQYF

V gene: TRBV5-1
J gene: TRBJ1-3
CDR3 protein: CASSTTGLSGNTIYF

V gene: TRBV7-3
J gene: TRBJ2-1
CDR3 protein: CASSQGQGGHNEQFF

V gene: TRBV4-1
J gene: TRBJ2-2
CDR3 protein: CASSQAGGFTGELFF

V gene: TRBV27
J gene: TRBJ2-3
CDR3 protein: CASSLLSSASSTDTQYF

V gene: TRBV30
J gene: TRBJ2-1
CDR3 protein: CAWSVLNEQFF

V gene: TRBV6-5
J gene: TRBJ1-1
CDR3 protein: CASSPDRVRGEAFF

V gene: TRBV18
J gene: TRBJ1-2
CDR3 protein: CASLMVTGRDYGYTF

V gene: TRBV28
J gene: TRBJ2-7
CDR3 protein: CASSGVEQYF

V gene: TRBV5-5
J gene: TRBJ2-5
CDR3 protein: CASSSGSGETQYF

V gene: TRBV2
J gene: TRBJ2-5
CDR3 protein: CASSSRAAGARGETQYF

V gene: TRBV28
J gene: TRBJ2-7
CDR3 protein: CASSLRTGISYEQYF

V gene: TRBV25-1
J gene: TRBJ1-3
CDR3 protein: CASSAQRAYGNTIYF

V gene: TRBV5-5
J gene: TRBJ2-3
CDR3 protein: CASSLASGSSTDTQYF

V gene: TRBV9
J gene: TRBJ2-1
CDR3 protein: CASSVAGNEQFF

V gene: TRBV10-3
J gene: TRBJ2-3
CDR3 protein: CAISVSRGGTDTQYF

V gene: TRBV11-2
J gene: TRBJ1-5
CDR3 protein: CASSLGQAYDQPQHF

V gene: TRBV7-6
J gene: TRBJ1-6
CDR3 protein: CASSTDSSYNSPLHF

V gene: TRBV4-1
J gene: TRBJ1-1
CDR3 protein: CASSQGQGLNTEAFF

V gene: TRBV6-5
J gene: TRBJ2-7
CDR3 protein: CASVSRGREQYF

V gene: TRBV4-1
J gene: TRBJ2-2
CDR3 protein: CASSQGQGGGELFF

V gene: TRBV18
J gene: TRBJ1-3
CDR3 protein: CASSPLLLTGAGNTIYF

V gene: TRBV2
J gene: TRBJ2-5
CDR3 protein: CASSESPGSETQYF

V gene: TRBV30
J gene: TRBJ1-4
CDR3 protein: CAWNQFNEKLFF